The rows below give T cell receptor beta chains drawn from one sample of a study of blood T cells in healthy people across ages. TCRdb re-derived calls from the 5' RACE reads in MiXCR, one entry per CDR3 protein. Here the sample spans about 1,800,000 distinct CDR3 sequences, about 30% being singletons. Sequenced input: blood. The receptors derive from a woman in her 30s in good health. Each CDR3 is given with its conserved first and last residue. A D gene is named only where the DNA matches it firmly. The size entry is marked missing in some rows and otherwise reads once, few, many or a size class.

clone_size: NA
v_call: TRBV5-5
j_call: TRBJ2-1
d_call: NA
cdr3_aa: CASSFRLTGVSSYNEQFF
cdr3_nt: TGTGCCAGCAGTTTTCGCTTGACGGGAGTTTCCTCCTACAATGAGCAGTTCTTC

clone_size: few
v_call: TRBV20-1
j_call: TRBJ2-2
d_call: TRBD2
cdr3_aa: CSATSGGAAVGELFF
cdr3_nt: TGCAGTGCAACTAGCGGGGGGGCGGCAGTCGGGGAGCTGTTTTTT

clone_size: NA
v_call: TRBV3-1
j_call: TRBJ2-5
d_call: NA
cdr3_aa: CASSPTVSETQYF
cdr3_nt: TGTGCCAGCAGTCCCACAGTCTCCGAGACCCAGTACTTC

clone_size: many
v_call: TRBV12-3/TRBV12-4
j_call: TRBJ2-2
d_call: TRBD2
cdr3_aa: CASSLAGANTGELFF
cdr3_nt: TGTGCCAGCAGTCTAGCGGGAGCGAACACCGGGGAGCTGTTTTTT

clone_size: NA
v_call: TRBV6-5
j_call: TRBJ2-7
d_call: NA
cdr3_aa: CASSYGVGASSYEQYF
cdr3_nt: TGTGCCAGCAGTTACGGGGTTGGGGCTAGCTCCTACGAGCAGTACTTC

clone_size: NA
v_call: TRBV5-1
j_call: TRBJ2-3
d_call: TRBD2
cdr3_aa: CASSPPLAPTDTQYF
cdr3_nt: TGCGCCAGCAGCCCCCCACTAGCGCCTACAGATACGCAGTATTTT

clone_size: NA
v_call: TRBV7-6
j_call: TRBJ1-5
d_call: NA
cdr3_aa: CASNSSNQPQHF
cdr3_nt: TGTGCCAGCAACAGTAGCAATCAGCCCCAGCATTTT

clone_size: NA
v_call: TRBV5-1
j_call: TRBJ1-1
d_call: NA
cdr3_aa: CASSLPGQLSEAFF
cdr3_nt: TGCGCCAGCAGCTTGCCCGGACAATTGTCTGAAGCTTTCTTT

clone_size: NA
v_call: TRBV19
j_call: TRBJ2-6
d_call: TRBD1
cdr3_aa: CASSQGVRSGANVLTF
cdr3_nt: TGTGCCAGTAGTCAGGGGGTTAGGTCTGGGGCCAACGTCCTGACTTTC

clone_size: NA
v_call: TRBV7-8
j_call: TRBJ2-2
d_call: NA
cdr3_aa: CASSPRVARPGELFF
cdr3_nt: TGTGCCAGCAGCCCACGTGTTGCGCGTCCCGGGGAGCTGTTTTTT

clone_size: many
v_call: TRBV7-2
j_call: TRBJ1-1
d_call: TRBD1
cdr3_aa: CASSRQGNTEAFF
cdr3_nt: TGTGCCAGCAGCCGACAGGGGAACACTGAAGCTTTCTTT

clone_size: NA
v_call: TRBV11-3
j_call: TRBJ2-4
d_call: NA
cdr3_aa: CANSPGGKGIQYF
cdr3_nt: TGTGCCAACAGTCCAGGTGGTAAAGGGATTCAGTACTTC

clone_size: NA
v_call: TRBV13
j_call: TRBJ1-4
d_call: NA
cdr3_aa: CASSSRAGIEKLFF
cdr3_nt: TGTGCCAGCAGCTCGAGGGCCGGGATTGAAAAACTGTTTTTT

clone_size: few
v_call: TRBV6-6
j_call: TRBJ2-1
d_call: NA
cdr3_aa: CASRTGRPGSYNEQFF
cdr3_nt: TGTGCCAGCAGAACAGGACGTCCTGGCTCCTACAATGAGCAGTTCTTC

clone_size: NA
v_call: TRBV10-3
j_call: TRBJ1-1
d_call: NA
cdr3_aa: CAISLGGTEAFF
cdr3_nt: TGTGCCATCAGTCTAGGGGGCACTGAAGCTTTCTTT

clone_size: NA
v_call: TRBV28
j_call: TRBJ2-1
d_call: NA
cdr3_aa: CASSLGHGYEQFF
cdr3_nt: TGTGCCAGCAGTTTGGGGCATGGCTACGAGCAGTTCTTC

clone_size: few
v_call: TRBV20-1
j_call: TRBJ2-1
d_call: TRBD2
cdr3_aa: CSALTSGRAGEQFF
cdr3_nt: TGCAGTGCCCTGACTAGCGGGAGGGCAGGGGAGCAGTTCTTC

clone_size: few
v_call: TRBV18
j_call: TRBJ2-7
d_call: NA
cdr3_aa: CASSPQSVEGHEQYF
cdr3_nt: TGTGCCAGCTCACCACAGAGCGTCGAGGGCCACGAGCAGTACTTC

clone_size: NA
v_call: TRBV7-9
j_call: TRBJ2-5
d_call: NA
cdr3_aa: CASSHYSKETQYF
cdr3_nt: TGTGCCAGCAGCCACTACAGCAAAGAGACCCAGTACTTC

clone_size: NA
v_call: TRBV29-1
j_call: TRBJ1-1
d_call: TRBD1
cdr3_aa: CSGTPGQTNTEAFF
cdr3_nt: TGCAGCGGTACACCGGGACAGACGAACACTGAAGCTTTCTTT

clone_size: NA
v_call: TRBV6-1
j_call: TRBJ1-2
d_call: NA
cdr3_aa: CASSASLLDIRGGYTF
cdr3_nt: TGTGCCAGCAGCGCCTCCCTCCTTGACATCAGGGGTGGCTACACCTTC

clone_size: NA
v_call: TRBV29-1
j_call: TRBJ2-5
d_call: NA
cdr3_aa: CSATGAGLETQYF
cdr3_nt: TGCAGCGCCACCGGGGCGGGGCTGGAGACCCAGTACTTC

clone_size: NA
v_call: TRBV18
j_call: TRBJ2-5
d_call: NA
cdr3_aa: CASSPLVAGGGGEQYF
cdr3_nt: TGTGCCAGCTCACCACTAGTCGCGGGCGGAGGGGGTGAGCAGTACTTC

clone_size: few
v_call: TRBV5-1
j_call: TRBJ2-4
d_call: TRBD2
cdr3_aa: CASSPVGLAGGSDF
cdr3_nt: TGCGCCAGCAGCCCCGTTGGACTAGCGGGGGGGTCGGACTTC

clone_size: NA
v_call: TRBV30
j_call: TRBJ1-2
d_call: NA
cdr3_aa: CAWSRDANLYGYTF
cdr3_nt: TGTGCCTGGAGTAGGGACGCCAATCTCTATGGCTACACCTTC

clone_size: NA
v_call: TRBV20-1
j_call: TRBJ1-5
d_call: NA
cdr3_aa: CSARDPSVRYQPQHF
cdr3_nt: TGCAGTGCTAGAGATCCTTCGGTGAGGTATCAGCCCCAGCATTTT

clone_size: NA
v_call: TRBV20-1
j_call: TRBJ2-7
d_call: TRBD2
cdr3_aa: CSASRGGRGNNEQYF
cdr3_nt: TGCAGTGCTAGCCGAGGCGGGAGGGGGAACAATGAGCAGTACTTC

clone_size: many
v_call: TRBV4-1
j_call: TRBJ2-5
d_call: TRBD2
cdr3_aa: CASSPVWGGETQYF
cdr3_nt: TGCGCCAGCAGTCCTGTTTGGGGGGGAGAGACCCAGTACTTC

clone_size: NA
v_call: TRBV9
j_call: TRBJ2-7
d_call: TRBD1
cdr3_aa: CAGTGRAEQYF
cdr3_nt: TGTGCCGGGACAGGTCGGGCCGAGCAGTACTTC

clone_size: NA
v_call: TRBV20-1
j_call: TRBJ2-1
d_call: NA
cdr3_aa: CSARDVSGSYNEQFF
cdr3_nt: TGCAGTGCTAGAGATGTCAGCGGGTCCTACAATGAGCAGTTCTTC

clone_size: once
v_call: TRBV20-1
j_call: TRBJ2-7
d_call: NA
cdr3_aa: CSARIGRALSYEQYF
cdr3_nt: TGCAGTGCTAGGATTGGCAGGGCCTTATCCTACGAGCAGTACTTC

clone_size: NA
v_call: TRBV20-1
j_call: TRBJ2-3
d_call: NA
cdr3_aa: CSASFSGTDTQYF
cdr3_nt: TGCAGTGCTAGTTTCTCAGGCACAGATACGCAGTATTTT

clone_size: NA
v_call: TRBV7-2
j_call: TRBJ2-5
d_call: NA
cdr3_aa: CASSLSAAGETQYF
cdr3_nt: TGTGCCAGCAGCTTGTCAGCGGCCGGAGAGACCCAGTACTTC

clone_size: many
v_call: TRBV7-2
j_call: TRBJ2-7
d_call: TRBD1
cdr3_aa: CASSPRRQGYEQYF
cdr3_nt: TGTGCCAGCAGCCCAAGGAGACAGGGCTACGAGCAGTACTTC

clone_size: few
v_call: TRBV20-1
j_call: TRBJ1-1
d_call: NA
cdr3_aa: CSASKQGYTEAFF
cdr3_nt: TGCAGTGCTAGCAAACAGGGTTACACTGAAGCTTTCTTT

clone_size: NA
v_call: TRBV7-6
j_call: TRBJ1-1
d_call: NA
cdr3_aa: CASSLGSGSGNTEAFF
cdr3_nt: TGTGCCAGCAGCTTAGGTTCAGGGAGTGGGAACACTGAAGCTTTCTTT

clone_size: NA
v_call: TRBV20-1
j_call: TRBJ2-1
d_call: NA
cdr3_aa: CSARASPYNEQFF
cdr3_nt: TGCAGTGCTAGGGCCAGCCCCTACAATGAGCAGTTCTTC

clone_size: NA
v_call: TRBV2
j_call: TRBJ2-7
d_call: TRBD2
cdr3_aa: CASSNIPAGLVGGIEQYF
cdr3_nt: TGTGCCAGCAGTAATATTCCGGCGGGACTAGTGGGAGGTATCGAGCAGTACTTC

clone_size: NA
v_call: TRBV7-8
j_call: TRBJ2-1
d_call: NA
cdr3_aa: CASSTASSYNEQFF
cdr3_nt: TGTGCCAGCTCGACGGCTAGCTCCTACAATGAGCAGTTCTTC

clone_size: once
v_call: TRBV5-5
j_call: TRBJ2-3
d_call: NA
cdr3_aa: CPSSWGPTWTDTQYF
cdr3_nt: TGTCCCAGCAGCTGGGGACCGACCTGGACAGATACGCAGTATTTT

clone_size: NA
v_call: TRBV19
j_call: TRBJ2-6
d_call: NA
cdr3_aa: CASSIVGANVLTF
cdr3_nt: TGTGCCAGTAGTATTGTTGGGGCCAACGTCCTGACTTTC

clone_size: few
v_call: TRBV15
j_call: TRBJ2-1
d_call: TRBD2
cdr3_aa: CATSSEREARFF
cdr3_nt: TGTGCCACCAGCAGTGAGCGGGAGGCTCGGTTCTTC

clone_size: NA
v_call: TRBV7-2
j_call: TRBJ2-5
d_call: NA
cdr3_aa: CASSSIMGRGDVNQETQYF
cdr3_nt: TGTGCCAGCAGCTCCATAATGGGAAGGGGGGATGTCAACCAAGAGACCCAGTACTTC

clone_size: many
v_call: TRBV15
j_call: TRBJ2-6
d_call: NA
cdr3_aa: CATSRDDSGANVLTF
cdr3_nt: TGTGCCACCAGCAGAGATGACTCTGGGGCCAACGTCCTGACTTTC

clone_size: few
v_call: TRBV20-1
j_call: TRBJ1-5
d_call: NA
cdr3_aa: CSARDAGRVQQNQPQHF
cdr3_nt: TGCAGTGCTAGAGACGCCGGGAGAGTACAGCAAAATCAGCCCCAGCATTTT